The 11 T cell receptor beta chains listed next were all sequenced from one sample in a study of blood T cell repertoires in COVID-19. The method was immunoSEQ multiplex PCR; TCRdb's version includes in-frame clones alone and lacks a portion of them. The table shows about 240,000 clones, with about 80% occurring only once. The sample comprised peripheral blood. The receptors shown here come from a woman of 80 years or more with acute or convalescent COVID-19.

This clone was seen a handful of times. CDR3 loop: CAWSLRVDYGYTF. CDR3 nucleotide sequence: TGTGCCTGGAGCCTCAGGGTTGACTATGGCTACACCTTC. The rearrangement uses TRBV30 and TRBJ1-2; D is perhaps TRBD1 (5 bases). This CDR3 region has 13 residues. Germline V gene sequence: CDR1 GTSNPN, CDR2 SVGIG (reference sequence). V was cut by 3 bases and J by 3 bases, with 11 bases left in between.

The rearrangement links TRBV7-9 to TRBJ2-5, with a tentative D call TRBD2 (5 bases). Trimming removed 5 bases at V and 5 bases at J, with 9 bases between. From germline, CDR1 is SEHNR and CDR2 FQNEAQ (reference sequence). The CDR3 extends over 12 amino acids. CDR3 protein: CASSRRGETQYF. The CDR3 DNA sequence: TGTGCCAGCAGCCGCCGAGGGGAGACCCAGTACTTC. Combining the CDR3 with reference TRBV7-9 and TRBJ2-5 gives the whole variable domain DTGVSQNPRHKITKRGQNVTFRCDPISEHNRLYWYRQTLGQGPEFLTYFQNEAQLEKSRLLSDRFSAERPKGSFSTLEIQRTEQGDSAMYLCASSRRGETQYFGPGTRLLVL.

This chain connects TRBV7-3 to TRBJ1-6; TRBD1 matches 10 bases. CDR3 length: 16 residues. The trim removed 1 base at V and 9 bases at J, leaving 6 bases unmatched. Germline V gene data show CDR1 as SGHTA and CDR2 as FQGTGA. The CDR3: CASSLRDRGGGSPLHF. The CDR3 region has the DNA TGTGCCAGCAGCTTAAGGGACAGGGGAGGCGGTTCACCCCTCCACTTT.

The genes are TRBV5-1 and TRBJ2-5, with 9 bases lining up with TRBD1. CDR1 and CDR2 (germline): SGHRS, YFSETQ. The V gene end was trimmed by 4 bases and the J gene end by 2 bases; junction bases not matched to a gene: 6. The CDR3 runs 15 residues. Here the CDR3 reads CASSIGQGRQETQYF. In nucleotides, the CDR3 is TGCGCCAGCAGCATCGGACAGGGGAGACAAGAGACCCAGTACTTC.

This clone was counted only a few times. The chain recombines TRBV6-1 with TRBJ2-2, with 7 bases matching TRBD1. V lost 3 bases and J lost 4; bases outside the gene matches: 14. The CDR3 is made up of 18 amino acids. Germline V gene lookup returns CDR1 MNHNS and CDR2 SASEGT. CDR3 DNA sequence: TGTGCCAGCAGTGACAACAGGGGCCTAAATCTGCCCACCGGGGAGCTGTTTTTT. Translation gives CASSDNRGLNLPTGELFF.

This chain connects TRBV7-8 to TRBJ1-6; maybe TRBD1 (5 bases). The length of the CDR3 is 15 residues. Germline V gene sequence: CDR1 SGHVS, CDR2 FQNEAQ. V shed 0 bases and J shed 11 bases, with 14 bases lying between them. The CDR3 DNA sequence: TGTGCCAGCAGCTTAGCGCAGGGTGTCTGGGCACCCCTCCACTTT. Its translation: CASSLAQGVWAPLHF.

In this sample, this clone turned up a few times. The chain has TRBV7-2 and TRBJ1-1; D is ambiguous. Germline values: CDR1 SGHTA, CDR2 FQGNSA. The CDR3 covers 14 residues. The V and J ends lost 1 base and 0 bases respectively, with 6 bases between them. The CDR3 protein is CASSLGSLNTEAFF. The CDR3 DNA is TGTGCCAGCAGCTTAGGTAGCCTGAACACTGAAGCTTTCTTT. Filled out from reference TRBV7-2 and TRBJ1-1, the complete variable domain reads GAGVSQSPSNKVTEKGKDVELRCDPISGHTALYWYRQSLGQGLEFLIYFQGNSAPDKSGLPSDRFSAERTGGSVSTLTIQRTQQEDSAVYLCASSLGSLNTEAFFGQGTRLTVV.

This clone was counted a single time. V gene TRBV4-1 combines with J gene TRBJ1-5; 8 bases match TRBD1. Looked up from germline, CDR1 is MGHRA and CDR2 is YSYEKL. V shed 2 bases and J 3 bases; nucleotides not matched to a gene: 3. CDR3 length equals 15 residues. The CDR3 protein is CASSQNRGDNQPQHF. CDR3 bases: TGCGCCAGCAGCCAAAACAGGGGGGACAATCAGCCCCAGCATTTT.

The V call is TRBV3-1 (or the pseudogene TRBV3-2), the J call TRBJ1-3; no clear D. In germline, CDR1 is LGHDT, CDR2 YNNKEL (reference sequence). This CDR3 spans 15 amino acids. The V end was cut by 4 bases, the J end by 0 bases, with 10 bases between. DNA of the CDR3: TGTGCCAGCAGCCCTGGACTGATCTCTGGAAACACCATATATTTT. Amino acids: CASSPGLISGNTIYF.

The chain joins TRBV18 to TRBJ1-5; 7 positions match TRBD1. In germline, CDR1 is KGHSH, CDR2 LQKENI. The CDR3 is made up of 15 amino acids. Trimming cost V 3 bases and J 2 bases; bases outside gene matches: 4. CDR3 in DNA: TGTGCCAGCTCACCTTATGGACAGGGCAATCAGCCCCAGCATTTT. It translates to CASSPYGQGNQPQHF.

The chain has TRBV4-1 and TRBJ2-5; a weak D match, TRBD2 (5 bases). Trimming stripped 3 bases from V and 4 bases from J, with 21 bases between. CDR1 MGHRA and CDR2 YSYEKL come from the germline V gene. The length of the CDR3 is 17 residues. CDR3 sequence reads: CASSHALHTRSLETQYF. The CDR3 DNA is TGCGCCAGCAGCCACGCCCTACACACTAGGAGTTTAGAGACCCAGTACTTC.